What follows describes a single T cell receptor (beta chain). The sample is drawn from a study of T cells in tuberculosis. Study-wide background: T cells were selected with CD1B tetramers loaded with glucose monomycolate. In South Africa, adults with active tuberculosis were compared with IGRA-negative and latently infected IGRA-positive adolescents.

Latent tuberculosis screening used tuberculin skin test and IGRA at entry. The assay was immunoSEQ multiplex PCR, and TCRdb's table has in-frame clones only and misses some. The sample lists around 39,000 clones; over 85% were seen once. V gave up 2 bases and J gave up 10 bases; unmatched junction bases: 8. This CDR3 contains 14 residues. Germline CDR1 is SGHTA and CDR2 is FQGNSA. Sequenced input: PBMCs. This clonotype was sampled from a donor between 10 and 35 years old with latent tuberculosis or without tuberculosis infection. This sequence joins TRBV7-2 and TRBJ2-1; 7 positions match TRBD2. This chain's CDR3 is CASSLYLAAREQFF. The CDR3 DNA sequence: TGTGCCAGCAGCTTATATCTAGCGGCTCGCGAGCAGTTCTTC.